The clone carrying this T cell receptor (beta chain) was seen at least ten times. Its antigen is not identified. The data belong to a study of glioma-infiltrating T cells. Amplification of TCR alpha and beta CDR3 regions from RNA used iRepertoire nested multiplex PCR. Tissue mRNA or PBMC total RNA, roughly 100-400 ng, went into one-step reverse transcription and amplification. TCRdb fed the multiplex PCR reads into MiXCR, producing one record per CDR3 protein. The sample records fewer than 200,000 distinct CDR3 sequences, over 30% being singletons. CDR1 is MDHEN and CDR2 is SYDVKM in the germline V gene. Trimming cost V 3 bases and J 0 bases, with 9 bases left between them. There are 15 residues in the CDR3. Overall study findings and caveats: Tissue-blood divergence was below expectation in non-neoplastic patients, above in gliomas. Only very few CDR3 sequences appeared in both tissue and blood.

The sequenced sample was glioma tissue, nonneoplastic brain tissue, or PBMCs (not recorded which). The origin of this receptor is a human donor with low-grade glioma or glioblastoma, undergoing nonglioma brain surgery, or in good health (not recorded which). The V call is TRBV28, the J call TRBJ1-3, with unresolved D. CDR3 in amino acids: CASSFSSASGNTIYF. The CDR3 DNA reads as TGTGCCAGCAGTTTTAGTAGTGCCTCTGGAAACACCATATATTTT. Filled out from reference TRBV28 and TRBJ1-3, the complete variable domain reads DVKVTQSSRYLVKRTGEKVFLECVQDMDHENMFWYRQDPGLGLRLIYFSYDVKMKEKGDIPEGYSVSREKKERFSLILESASTNQTSMYLCASSFSSASGNTIYFGEGSWLTVV.